Below, 9 T cell receptor beta chains from the same sample are listed, as sequenced in a study of blood T cells in healthy people across ages. With a J-beta primer mix and a sample-barcoded 5' primer, a second PCR ran 7 to 11 cycles. TCRdb reprocessed the 5' RACE reads with MiXCR, giving one entry per CDR3 protein. The data hold approximately 770,000 distinct CDR3 sequences, with more than 45% observed a single time. The sample was blood. Receptors were obtained from a man aged 30-40 years in good health.

J is TRBJ2-2 and V is TRBV20-1; D is ambiguous. Germline values: CDR1 DFQATT, CDR2 SNEGSKA (reference sequence). V was cut by 3 bases and J by 7 bases, with 6 bases left in between. The CDR3 consists of 11 residues. CDR3: CSARSGGELFF. Written as DNA, the CDR3 is TGCAGTGCTAGGTCGGGCGGGGAGCTGTTTTTT.

This sequence joins TRBV5-6 and TRBJ2-1; D not certain. Gene TRBJ2-7 matches the end of the DNA better, so the J call may be wrong. CDR1 is SGHDT, CDR2 YYEEEE, per germline. This CDR3 contains 12 residues. The CDR3 nucleotides are TGTGCCAGCACCTACGGCTACAATGAGCAGTACTTC. This gives the protein CASTYGYNEQYF.

This sequence joins TRBV14 and TRBJ1-1; TRBD1 agrees at 7 bases. CDR1 is SGHDN, CDR2 FVKESK, per germline. The ends lost 3 bases at V and 4 bases at J; junction bases unmatched: 2. The CDR3 loop spans 13 amino acids. CDR3 nucleotide sequence: TGTGCCAGCAGCCAGACAGGGATCACTGAAGCTTTCTTT. Translated, it gives CASSQTGITEAFF.

The chain uses TRBV20-1 and TRBJ2-1, with 11 bases fitting TRBD2. V lost 6 bases and J lost 8; bases outside the gene matches: 12. This CDR3 is built from 15 residues. Per the germline V gene, CDR1 is DFQATT and CDR2 is SNEGSKA (reference sequence). CDR3 residues: CSASMTSGIVDEQFF. The DNA of the CDR3 is TGCAGTGCCTCAATGACTAGCGGGATTGTGGATGAGCAGTTCTTC.

The V and J genes are TRBV4-2 and TRBJ1-2; a possible D gene is TRBD1 (6 bases). Per the germline V gene, CDR1 is LGHNA and CDR2 is YNFKEQ. Trimming took off 3 bases at V and 6 bases at J, with 11 bases between the two ends. The CDR3 spans 13 residues. This CDR3 is CASSQEGGNGYTF. As DNA, the CDR3 is TGTGCCAGCAGCCAGGAGGGGGGCAATGGCTACACCTTC.

This clonotype was seen only a few times. The V and J genes are TRBV10-3 and TRBJ2-7, with 7 bases aligning to TRBD1. J was trimmed by 6 bases and V by 10 bases; bases with no gene match: 21. The CDR3 spans 16 residues. Germline CDR1 ENHRY, CDR2 SYGVKD. CDR3 DNA: TGTGCCACCCTTAAGACGAGGGACAGTGGGTGGGCCGAGCAGTACTTC. This codes for CATLKTRDSGWAEQYF.

The rearrangement joins TRBV12-3 or TRBV12-4 to TRBJ2-5, with no clear D. V lost 2 bases and J 0 bases, leaving 13 bases between the germline ends. The CDR3 covers 16 residues. CDR3 DNA: TGTGCCAGCAGTTTAAAAGGACGGTTGTACCAAGAGACCCAGTACTTC. Amino acid sequence: CASSLKGRLYQETQYF.

Worth noting for this clonotype: Possible read error: a much larger clone is one base away. The genes are TRBV29-1 and TRBJ2-1, with 8 nucleotides matching TRBD2. The end of the DNA is better explained by TRBJ2-7, so the J call may be wrong. The CDR3 is 15 amino acids. Per the germline V gene, CDR1 is SQVTM and CDR2 is ANQGSEA. The CDR3 reads CSGRISGAPYNEQYF. DNA for the CDR3: TGCAGCGGCCGGATTAGCGGGGCCCCCTACAATGAGCAGTACTTC.

V and J are TRBV7-9 and TRBJ2-2, with D tentatively TRBD1 or TRBD2 (5 bases each). CDR3 length: 15 residues. Trimming removed 4 bases at V and 1 base at J, with 10 bases between. In germline, CDR1 is SEHNR, CDR2 FQNEAQ (reference sequence). The CDR3 nucleotides are TGTGCCAGCAGCTCCCGGGACGGGAACACCGGGGAGCTGTTTTTT. Translated, it gives CASSSRDGNTGELFF.